This entry lists 14 T cell receptor beta chains sequenced from one sample in a study of cytotoxic CD8 clonotypes in ibrutinib-treated CLL. Libraries were prepared by immunoSEQ multiplex PCR; TCRdb keeps only in-frame clonotypes and omits some of them. In the table there are 200,000 or so clones, more than 75% of which are singletons. Specimen: PBMCs, collected after 12 months of ibrutinib treatment. Receptor source: a human donor with chronic lymphocytic leukemia.

The J gene is TRBJ2-5, the V gene TRBV11-2; D remains ambiguous. V was shortened by 4 bases and J by 5 bases, with 17 bases between the two germline ends. Germline loops: CDR1 SGHAT, CDR2 FQNNGV. This CDR3 spans 15 amino acids. The CDR3 loop is CASSSNGPAGETQYF. CDR3 nucleotides: TGTGCCAGCAGCTCCAACGGCCCAGCCGGGGAGACCCAGTACTTC.

The chain employs TRBV19 and TRBJ2-5; D uncertain. CDR1 is LNHDA and CDR2 is SQIVND in the germline V gene (reference sequence). The CDR3 is 13 residues long. Trimming cost V 3 bases and J 5 bases, with 10 bases left between them. The CDR3 nucleotides read TGTGCCAGTAGTATTAGGGATCTGGAGACCCAGTACTTC. This translates into CASSIRDLETQYF.

The chain uses TRBV6-1 and TRBJ2-3; D is ambiguous. Germline assignment: CDR1 MNHNS and CDR2 SASEGT. The CDR3 is made up of 16 amino acids. V gave up 1 base and J gave up 4 bases, with 15 bases separating them. CDR3 DNA sequence: TGTGCCAGCAGTGAAGGGGCCCTTGATGGATCAGATACGCAGTATTTT. This encodes CASSEGALDGSDTQYF.

The V call is TRBV7-3, the J call TRBJ1-2; 7 positions agree with TRBD1. Losses at the gene ends were 0 bases for V and 0 bases for J; bases not matched to a gene: 4. This CDR3 is built from 16 residues. The V gene's germline CDR1 is SGHTA and CDR2 FQGTGA. This CDR3 reads CASSLTGQGANYGYTF. The CDR3 DNA reads TGTGCCAGCAGCTTAACGGGTCAGGGGGCTAACTATGGCTACACCTTC.

The V and J genes are TRBV28 and TRBJ1-4, with 7 bases fitting TRBD1. V gave up 5 bases and J gave up 8 bases; unmatched junction bases: 8. Germline V gene data show CDR1 as MDHEN and CDR2 as SYDVKM. The CDR3 length is 14 residues. Written as DNA, the CDR3 is TGTGCCAGCAGTAACAGGGGCTTAAGGGAAAAACTGTTTTTT. Translating gives CASSNRGLREKLFF. Based on the CDR3 plus reference TRBV28 and TRBJ1-4, the full variable domain is DVKVTQSSRYLVKRTGEKVFLECVQDMDHENMFWYRQDPGLGLRLIYFSYDVKMKEKGDIPEGYSVSREKKERFSLILESASTNQTSMYLCASSNRGLREKLFFGSGTQLSVL.

The V and J genes are TRBV7-2 and TRBJ2-7; 16 bases are shared with TRBD2. The CDR3 spans 16 residues. The V gene's germline CDR1 is SGHTA and CDR2 FQGNSA. Losses at the gene ends were 5 bases for V and 6 bases for J; bases not matched to a gene: 7. The CDR3 DNA reads as TGTGCCAGCAGCCGGGGACTAGCGGGGGGGCGTCGCGAGCAGTACTTC. This translates into CASSRGLAGGRREQYF.

The V gene is TRBV7-8, the J gene TRBJ2-3; D is ambiguous. This CDR3 region has 14 residues. V was cut by 5 bases and J by 6 bases, with 15 bases left in between. The germline CDR1 and CDR2 sequences are SGHVS and FQNEAQ. The CDR3 DNA follows: TGTGCCAGCAGCCCGCGGCGAACCGGGGATACGCAGTATTTT. Translated, it gives CASSPRRTGDTQYF.

This chain connects TRBV9 to TRBJ2-7; no reliable D call. Germline CDR1 is SGDLS and CDR2 is YYNGEE. This CDR3 has 13 amino acids. V shed 0 bases and J shed 1 base, with 5 bases lying between them. The chain's CDR3 is CASSVVGSYEQYF. For the CDR3, the DNA is TGTGCCAGCAGCGTAGTCGGATCCTACGAGCAGTACTTC.

The V and J genes are TRBV10-3 and TRBJ1-5; 9 bases line up with TRBD1. Trimming removed 10 bases from V and 3 bases from J; junction bases left unmatched: 13. Germline CDR1 ENHRY, CDR2 SYGVKD. This CDR3 contains 16 residues. CDR3 in DNA: TGTGCCACGGAGGGGACGGACAGGGGAAACAATCAGCCCCAGCATTTT. Translation: CATEGTDRGNNQPQHF.

This clone was seen a single time. The V and J genes are TRBV7-6 and TRBJ1-1; D is unresolved. V lost 5 bases and J 0 bases, leaving 13 bases between the germline ends. Germline CDR1 is SGHVS and CDR2 is FNYEAQ. The CDR3 loop spans 15 amino acids. The chain's CDR3 is CASSPRMGLNTEAFF. The DNA of the CDR3 is TGTGCCAGCAGCCCACGGATGGGGTTGAACACTGAAGCTTTCTTT.

The rearrangement joins TRBV13 to TRBJ1-5; no clear D gene. The CDR3 is 13 amino acids. Germline CDR1 is PRHDT and CDR2 is FYEKMQ (reference sequence). V lost 0 bases and J lost 12, with 12 bases in between. The chain's CDR3 is CASSLGSSAIQHF. CDR3 bases: TGTGCCAGCAGCTTAGGATCCTCGGCGATCCAGCATTTT.

The chain carries TRBV2 and TRBJ2-3; 7 positions agree with TRBD1. The CDR3 extends over 12 amino acids. J was trimmed by 6 bases and V by 6 bases; bases with no gene match: 3. Per germline, CDR1 SNHLY and CDR2 FYNNEI. In DNA, the CDR3 is TGTGCCAGCAGGGGGGACAGCGATACGCAGTATTTT. This codes for CASRGDSDTQYF. The variable domain in full, completed from reference TRBV2 and TRBJ2-3, reads EPEVTQTPSHQVTQMGQEVILRCVPISNHLYFYWYRQILGQKVEFLVSFYNNEISEKSEIFDDQFSVERPDGSNFTLKIRSTKLEDSAMYFCASRGDSDTQYFGPGTRLTVL.

This chain connects TRBV5-4 to TRBJ2-6; D gene ambiguous. Germline V gene data show CDR1 as SGHNT and CDR2 as YYREEE (reference sequence). The CDR3 contains 18 residues. The V end lost 4 bases, the J end lost 4 bases, and 21 bases lay between the germline ends. CDR3: CASSGPGSFLGGANVLTF. The CDR3 nucleotides are TGTGCCAGCAGCGGACCCGGGTCCTTTCTTGGAGGGGCCAACGTCCTGACTTTC.

The chain recombines TRBV11-3 with TRBJ2-3; perhaps TRBD2 as D (5 bases). The CDR3 consists of 14 residues. Trimming stripped 5 bases from V and 9 bases from J, with 18 bases between. Germline V gene data show CDR1 as SGHNT and CDR2 as YENEEA. The CDR3 is CASSGLNSGPTQYF. CDR3 DNA sequence: TGTGCCAGCAGCGGACTGAACTCCGGCCCGACGCAGTATTTT.